This is a list of T cell receptor beta chains from one sample in a study of blood T cell repertoires in COVID-19. Profiled with immunoSEQ multiplex PCR; TCRdb holds only in-frame clones, not every one. This table holds 150,000 to 200,000 clones, 80% to 85% found once. The specimen was PBMCs or T cells enriched from blood (not recorded which). These receptors originate from a woman aged 25 to 39 who had been exposed to COVID-19. Both conserved end residues are part of each CDR3. A D gene is named only where the DNA matches it firmly. Not every row has a clone size; where given, it reads once, few, many or a size class.

d_call	v_call	cdr3_length	j_call	clone_size	cdr3_nt	cdr3_aa
NA	TRBV3-1/TRBV3-2	14	TRBJ2-5	NA	TGTGCCAGCAAATTGACAGCTAATCCGGAGACCCAGTACTTC	CASKLTANPETQYF
TRBD2	TRBV5-1	16	TRBJ2-3	NA	TGCGCCAGCAGCACCACTAGCGGGGGAACCACAGATACGCAGTATTTT	CASSTTSGGTTDTQYF
NA	TRBV9	13	TRBJ1-4	NA	TGTGCCAGCAGCACCGGTGGGAGCGAAAAACTGTTTTTT	CASSTGGSEKLFF
TRBD2	TRBV7-2	19	TRBJ2-1	NA	TGTGCCAGCAGCGGACGACTAGCGGGGGGTCCTACTACATACAATGAGCAGTTCTTC	CASSGRLAGGPTTYNEQFF
NA	TRBV4-3	14	TRBJ2-2	NA	TGCGCCAGCAGACTACAGGGGAACACCGGGGAGCTGTTTTTT	CASRLQGNTGELFF
NA	TRBV5-6	15	TRBJ2-4	NA	TGTGCCAGCAGCCCGACAGGAACCGGGCGGGACATTCAGTACTTC	CASSPTGTGRDIQYF
TRBD1	TRBV6-6	16	TRBJ1-2	NA	TGTGCCAGCAGTTACTCGACGGGACAGAATAACTATGGCTACACCTTC	CASSYSTGQNNYGYTF
TRBD2	TRBV27	15	TRBJ2-5	NA	TGTGCCAGCAGTTCCCGCGGGGGGGCCCAAGAGACCCAGTACTTC	CASSSRGGAQETQYF
NA	TRBV12-3/TRBV12-4	12	TRBJ2-7	NA	TGTGCCAGCAGTCCCGGTCTCTACGAGCAGTACTTC	CASSPGLYEQYF
NA	TRBV5-6	17	TRBJ2-1	once	TGTGCCAGCAGCCAAAACCCCCGAAGAACACCCTACAATGAGCAGTTCTTC	CASSQNPRRTPYNEQFF
NA	TRBV19	13	TRBJ1-5	NA	TGTGCCAGTCGGGTAGGGGTCCATCAGCCCCAGCATTTT	CASRVGVHQPQHF
NA	TRBV10-3	13	TRBJ1-1	NA	TGTGCCATCAAAAACCCCGGGAATCCTGAAGCTTTCTTT	CAIKNPGNPEAFF
TRBD2	TRBV7-9	17	TRBJ2-2	NA	TGTGCCAGCAGCTCAAATAGCGGGGGCCCGAACACCGGGGAGCTGTTTTTT	CASSSNSGGPNTGELFF
NA	TRBV9	15	TRBJ2-6	NA	TGTGCCAGCAGCGGACTGGCAGCTGGGGCCAACGTCCTGACTTTC	CASSGLAAGANVLTF
NA	TRBV19	15	TRBJ1-5	NA	TGTGCCAGTACCCTATTGTGGGGGGGCAATCAGCCCCAGCATTTT	CASTLLWGGNQPQHF
TRBD1	TRBV6-5	15	TRBJ2-1	many	TGTGCCAGCAGTTACGGACAGGGCTCCTACAATGAGCAGTTCTTC	CASSYGQGSYNEQFF
NA	TRBV5-4	16	TRBJ2-5	NA	TGTGCCAGCAGCTTCGAAGGACAGCGTTACCAAGAGACCCAGTACTTC	CASSFEGQRYQETQYF
NA	TRBV11-2	13	TRBJ1-4	NA	TGTGCCAGCTCAGGGGCAACTAATGAAAAACTGTTTTTT	CASSGATNEKLFF
TRBD1	TRBV28	13	TRBJ1-2	NA	TGTGCCAGCGGAGGGGGGACAGACTATGGCTACACCTTC	CASGGGTDYGYTF
TRBD1	TRBV2	14	TRBJ2-2	NA	TGTGCCAGCTGTCAGACAGGGGGTACCGGGGAGCTGTTTTTT	CASCQTGGTGELFF
NA	TRBV7-3	13	TRBJ1-1	NA	TGTGCCAGCAGCTTTTCAGAGAACACTGAAGCTTTCTTT	CASSFSENTEAFF
NA	TRBV18	13	TRBJ1-1	NA	TGTGCCAGCTCACCAGGACAGAACACTGAAGCTTTCTTT	CASSPGQNTEAFF
NA	TRBV4-3	13	TRBJ1-1	NA	TGCGCCAGCAGCCAATACACGTCCAGTGAAGCTTTCTTT	CASSQYTSSEAFF
NA	TRBV4-1	13	TRBJ1-1	NA	TGCGCCAGCAGCAGACAGTGGAACACTGAAGCTTTCTTT	CASSRQWNTEAFF
NA	TRBV7-6	16	TRBJ2-1	NA	TGTGCCAGCAGCCCCGTGGGGGGGGCCAATTACAATGAGCAGTTCTTC	CASSPVGGANYNEQFF
TRBD1	TRBV12-5	16	TRBJ1-2	NA	TGTGCTAGTGGCCAAGGGGCACGGGACAGGGTAAACGGCTACACCTTC	CASGQGARDRVNGYTF
TRBD2	TRBV7-2	19	TRBJ2-3	NA	TGTGCCAGCAGCTTAGCCCCTGGACTAGCGGGGGCGACCACAGATACGCAGTATTTT	CASSLAPGLAGATTDTQYF
NA	TRBV7-9	13	TRBJ1-5	NA	TGTGCCAGCAGCTTAGAGGCGGATCAGCCCCAGCATTTT	CASSLEADQPQHF
NA	TRBV7-9	14	TRBJ1-1	once	TGTGCCAGCAGCACCCAGACAGTGAACACTGAAGCTTTCTTT	CASSTQTVNTEAFF
NA	TRBV27	13	TRBJ1-2	NA	TGTGCCAGCAGTTTCTCAAGCGACTATGGCTACACCTTC	CASSFSSDYGYTF
NA	TRBV11-2	16	TRBJ2-5	NA	TGTGCCAGCAGCTTATTCCGGGACACAAGGGGGGAGACCCAGTACTTC	CASSLFRDTRGETQYF
NA	TRBV29-1	13	TRBJ1-4	NA	TGCAGCGTTGAAAAGAACTCGGGGGAAAAACTGTTTTTT	CSVEKNSGEKLFF
TRBD2	TRBV27	19	TRBJ2-1	NA	TGTGCCAGCAACCGCGGTAGGCTAGCGGGGGGGGTTTTGAGGGATGAGCAGTTCTTC	CASNRGRLAGGVLRDEQFF
NA	TRBV2	10	TRBJ2-1	NA	TGTGCCAGCTATGTAGTTGAGCAGTTCTTC	CASYVVEQFF
NA	TRBV5-1	12	TRBJ1-1	NA	TGCGCCAGCAGCCAGGGGAACACTGAAGCTTTCTTT	CASSQGNTEAFF
NA	TRBV5-4	13	TRBJ1-4	NA	TGTGCCAGCAGCGCCTTGGAGGAGGAAAAACTGTTTTTT	CASSALEEEKLFF
TRBD2	TRBV12-3/TRBV12-4	13	TRBJ2-7	NA	TGTGCCACCGGGAGGGGATCCTTCTACGAGCAGTACTTC	CATGRGSFYEQYF
TRBD1	TRBV19	17	TRBJ2-5	NA	TGTGCCAGTAGTATAGCCCCAGGGGGCTCGATTCAAGAGACCCAGTACTTC	CASSIAPGGSIQETQYF
NA	TRBV14	12	TRBJ1-1	NA	TGTGCCAGCAGCCAGGCGGAGGGTGAAGCTTTCTTT	CASSQAEGEAFF
TRBD1	TRBV5-4	17	TRBJ1-4	once	TGTGCCAGCAGCCCGGGGACAGGAATAGCAACTAATGAAAAACTGTTTTTT	CASSPGTGIATNEKLFF
TRBD2	TRBV7-9	14	TRBJ2-7	NA	TGTGCCAGCAGCCGCTCTAGCGGGCCCTACGAGCAGTACTTC	CASSRSSGPYEQYF
NA	TRBV19	15	TRBJ1-5	NA	TGTGCCAGTAGTGAACAGGGTTATAGCAATCAGCCCCAGCATTTT	CASSEQGYSNQPQHF
TRBD1	TRBV19	15	TRBJ2-7	NA	TGTGCCAGTAGTCCTCGGACAGGGGGCAGGTACGAGCAGTACTTC	CASSPRTGGRYEQYF
NA	TRBV10-3	13	TRBJ1-2	NA	TGTGCCATCAGTGACGGGGTAGGGAAGGGCTACACCTTC	CAISDGVGKGYTF
NA	TRBV30	12	TRBJ1-2	NA	TGTGCCTGGAGATCGGTTAACTATGGCTACACCTTC	CAWRSVNYGYTF
NA	TRBV19	13	TRBJ1-1	NA	TGTGCCAGCAAATACAGCTTGAACACTGAAGCTTTCTTT	CASKYSLNTEAFF
TRBD1	TRBV7-9	15	TRBJ2-1	NA	TGTGCCAGCAGCAGCACCGGGACAGAGAACAATGAGCAGTTCTTC	CASSSTGTENNEQFF
NA	TRBV3-1/TRBV3-2	13	TRBJ2-7	NA	TGTGCCAGCAGCCCCACGGGGGTTCGCGAGCAGTACTTC	CASSPTGVREQYF
NA	TRBV12-3/TRBV12-4	13	TRBJ2-1	NA	TGTGCCAGCAGTGGAAGGTCCGTCGGGGAGCAGTTCTTC	CASSGRSVGEQFF
NA	TRBV5-6	15	TRBJ2-2	NA	TGTGCCAGCAGCTGGAGACGTTTGAACACCGGGGAGCTGTTTTTT	CASSWRRLNTGELFF
NA	TRBV5-4	11	TRBJ2-5	NA	TGTGCCAGCAGCTTGACAGGGCCCCAGTACTTC	CASSLTGPQYF
TRBD2	TRBV7-2	14	TRBJ2-5	NA	TGTGCCCCTCGAGCGGGGGGTACTCAAGAGACCCAGTACTTC	CAPRAGGTQETQYF
NA	TRBV5-1	17	TRBJ2-5	once	TGCGCCAGCAGCTTGGGGGAGTGGGACTCCTTCCAAGAGACCCAGTACTTC	CASSLGEWDSFQETQYF
NA	TRBV5-1	13	TRBJ2-1	NA	TGCGCCAGCAGCTTGGCCACCTACAATGAGCAGTTCTTC	CASSLATYNEQFF
NA	TRBV27	13	TRBJ1-1	NA	TGTGCCAGCACCTCCCTGAGGGCAGAAGGAGCTTTCTTT	CASTSLRAEGAFF
TRBD1	TRBV24-1	19	TRBJ1-1	NA	TGTGCCACCAGTGACCCCGAAAAGGACAGGGGGTCTTGGAACACTGAAGCTTTCTTT	CATSDPEKDRGSWNTEAFF
NA	TRBV9	13	TRBJ1-1	NA	TGTGCCAGCAGCCCCTCGGGGAACACTGAAGCTTTCTTT	CASSPSGNTEAFF
NA	TRBV5-4	14	TRBJ1-1	NA	TGTGCCAGCAGCTTGGGCCGGGGGAACACTGAAGCTTTCTTT	CASSLGRGNTEAFF